These 10 T cell receptor beta chains were all obtained from the same sample, sequenced in a study of T cells in Graves' hyperthyroidism and ophthalmopathy. RNA transcripts gave rise to amplified TCR beta CDR3 regions. When the TCR CDR3 underwent first-round RT-PCR, the HTBI primer set was used. TCRdb recomputed calls from the multiplex PCR reads with MiXCR, one row per CDR3 protein. The table includes about 130,000 distinct CDR3 sequences, less than 25% detected once. Sequences were obtained from blood. All receptors derive from a woman in her 50s with Graves' hyperthyroidism that later progressed to Graves' ophthalmopathy.

The chain carries TRBV6-4 and TRBJ2-4, with 10 nucleotides matching TRBD2. Looked up from germline, CDR1 is MRHNA and CDR2 is SNTAGT. The CDR3 has 15 residues. V gave up 3 bases and J gave up 6 bases; unmatched junction bases: 5. CDR3 coding DNA: TGTGCCAGCAGTGAGCAAGCGGGAGGGAGAAACATTCAGTACTTC. Residues: CASSEQAGGRNIQYF.

The table lists this clonotype with a few counts. This chain links TRBV10-2 with TRBJ1-6, with TRBD1 matching 8 bases. Trimming removed 6 bases from V and 6 bases from J; junction bases left unmatched: 4. The length of the CDR3 is 14 residues. Germline V lookup: CDR1 WSHSY, CDR2 SAAADI. The CDR3 region has the DNA TGCGCCAGCAGAGGGACAGGAATTAATTCACCCCTCCACTTT. Protein sequence: CASRGTGINSPLHF.

This sequence joins TRBV12-3 or TRBV12-4 and TRBJ2-1; TRBD2 might be the D (6 bases). The CDR3 covers 19 residues. Between the trimmed V and J ends, which lost 1 base and 2 bases, there was a span of 21 bases. CDR3 sequence reads: CASSLVGMLGRRAYNEQFF. In DNA form, the CDR3 reads TGTGCCAGCAGTTTAGTGGGGATGCTAGGCCGGAGGGCCTACAATGAGCAGTTCTTC.

The chain is built from TRBV27 and TRBJ1-1, with 9 bases fitting TRBD1. The germline gives CDR1 MNHEY, CDR2 SMNVEV (reference sequence). With V trimmed by 2 bases and J by 7 bases, 5 bases remained unmatched. This CDR3 is 14 amino acids long. CDR3 nucleotides: TGTGCCAGCAGTTTAACACAGGGGGCGGGTGAAGCTTTCTTT. As protein: CASSLTQGAGEAFF.

This chain joins TRBV18 and TRBJ1-1, with D possibly being TRBD1 (6 bases). Trimming left V 1 base short and J 4 bases short, with 13 bases between. This CDR3 is built from 15 residues. Germline lookup yields CDR1 KGHSH and CDR2 LQKENI. This chain's CDR3 is CASSPLPGDTTEAFF. The CDR3 nucleotides read TGTGCCAGCTCACCACTCCCAGGGGATACCACTGAAGCTTTCTTT.

This clonotype was picked up many times. V usage is TRBV11-1 and J usage is TRBJ2-1; TRBD1 might be the D (5 bases). This CDR3 has 14 amino acids. V was shortened by 4 bases and J by 3 bases, with 10 bases between the two germline ends. Germline CDR1 reads SGHAT; CDR2 reads FQDESV (reference sequence). CDR3 bases: TGTGCCAGCAGCTCCAGGGTGGGCTACAATGAGCAGTTCTTC. It specifies CASSSRVGYNEQFF.

The chain is built from TRBV20-1 and TRBJ2-1, with TRBD2 identical over 12 bases. CDR3 length: 13 residues. Per the germline V gene, CDR1 is DFQATT and CDR2 is SNEGSKA (reference sequence). With V trimmed by 1 base and J by 10 bases, 2 bases remained unmatched. CDR3 residues: CSARATSGGEQFF. The CDR3, as DNA: TGCAGTGCTAGAGCCACTAGCGGGGGGGAGCAGTTCTTC.

The table lists this clonotype with many counts. The CDR3 sequence is CASSGEANIHNEQFF. As DNA, the CDR3 is TGTGCCAGCTCGGGGGAGGCGAATATTCACAATGAGCAGTTCTTC. This rearrangement joins TRBV18 to TRBJ2-1; tentative D call: TRBD2 (6 bases). CDR1 is KGHSH, CDR2 LQKENI, per germline. The CDR3 has 15 residues. Trimming removed 6 bases from V and 5 bases from J, with 17 bases in between.

This clonotype has just a few counts. The chain uses TRBV27 and TRBJ1-4; 8 bases match TRBD1. Germline-derived CDR1 and CDR2 are MNHEY and SMNVEV (reference sequence). This CDR3 spans 15 amino acids. With V trimmed by 5 bases and J by 8 bases, 10 bases remained unmatched. The CDR3 DNA reads as TGTGCCAGCAGTAGGTACAGGGGGAAAATAGAAAAACTGTTTTTT. As protein: CASSRYRGKIEKLFF. Variable domain in full (rest from reference TRBV27 and TRBJ1-4): EAQVTQNPRYLITVTGKKLTVTCSQNMNHEYMSWYRQDPGLGLRQIYYSMNVEVTDKGDVPEGYKVSRKEKRNFPLILESPSPNQTSLYFCASSRYRGKIEKLFFGSGTQLSVL.

This clonotype was counted many times. This chain connects TRBV5-1 to TRBJ2-7; a weak D match, TRBD1 (6 bases). Per germline, CDR1 SGHRS and CDR2 YFSETQ. Trimming pared 4 bases from V and 6 bases from J, leaving 14 bases between. The CDR3 has 13 amino acids. The CDR3 nucleotides read TGCGCCAGCAGCACACAACCACAGGGCGAGCAGTACTTC. This translates into CASSTQPQGEQYF.